Listed here are 30 T cell receptor beta chains from one sample, sequenced in a study of blood T cell repertoires in COVID-19. The table came from immunoSEQ multiplex PCR; TCRdb's copy has only in-frame clones and leaves some out. The sample includes roughly 520,000 clones, roughly 88% seen only once; the top ten take 1.5% to 2%. Sequenced material: PBMCs or T cells enriched from blood (not recorded which). The source of these receptors is a middle-aged woman who had recovered from COVID-19.

This clone was picked up one time. V usage is TRBV2 and J usage is TRBJ2-2; D not certain. Germline V gene sequence: CDR1 SNHLY, CDR2 FYNNEI. The CDR3 is 14 amino acids. Trimming took 6 bases from V and 0 from J, leaving 8 bases between them. The CDR3 DNA reads TGTGCCAGCAGCTACCAACCGAACACCGGGGAGCTGTTTTTT. Its translation: CASSYQPNTGELFF.

The J gene is TRBJ1-2, the V gene TRBV19, with 7 bases that match TRBD1. The CDR3 is 13 amino acids. With 5 bases clipped from V and 5 bases from J, the junction kept 5 bases outside the gene matches. The germline V gene has CDR1 LNHDA and CDR2 SQIVND (reference sequence). The CDR3, as DNA: TGTGCCAGTAGTCAGACAGGGAGGTATGGCTACACCTTC. This sequence encodes CASSQTGRYGYTF.

V is TRBV2 and J is TRBJ2-1; D might be TRBD2 (6 bases). V lost 7 bases and J 7 bases, leaving 11 bases between the germline ends. This CDR3 has 12 residues. CDR1 is SNHLY and CDR2 is FYNNEI in the germline V gene. CDR3 sequence reads: CASTPGVNEQFF. The CDR3 DNA is TGTGCCAGCACCCCGGGAGTGAATGAGCAGTTCTTC. Complete variable domain (other parts from reference TRBV2 and TRBJ2-1): EPEVTQTPSHQVTQMGQEVILRCVPISNHLYFYWYRQILGQKVEFLVSFYNNEISEKSEIFDDQFSVERPDGSNFTLKIRSTKLEDSAMYFCASTPGVNEQFFGPGTRLTVL.

The chain recombines TRBV6-2 or TRBV6-3 with TRBJ1-1; 9 bases map to TRBD1. The V segment lost 5 bases and the J segment 11 bases; nucleotides outside the gene matches: 9. Germline V gene sequence: CDR1 MNHEY, CDR2 SVGEGT. The CDR3 has 13 residues. In DNA form, the CDR3 reads TGTGCCAGCAGTAATCAGGACAGGGGTCAGGCTTTCTTT. Residues: CASSNQDRGQAFF.

The V and J genes are TRBV27 and TRBJ2-1, with D possibly matching TRBD2 (6 bases). CDR3 length: 18 amino acids. Germline-derived CDR1 and CDR2 are MNHEY and SMNVEV (reference sequence). Between the trimmed V and J ends, which lost 3 bases and 0 bases, there was a span of 18 bases. The DNA of the CDR3 is TGTGCCAGCAGTTTGGCTAGCGTAGCTTTAAGCTCCTACAATGAGCAGTTCTTC. Protein product: CASSLASVALSSYNEQFF.

The chain has TRBV9 and TRBJ2-2; TRBD2 might be the D (6 bases). V lost 4 bases and J 0 bases, leaving 16 bases between the germline ends. Germline-derived CDR1 and CDR2 are SGDLS and YYNGEE. The CDR3 contains 17 residues. Here the CDR3 DNA reads TGTGCCAGCAGCCTCCCCCGCGGGGCGTCGAACACCGGGGAGCTGTTTTTT. It translates to CASSLPRGASNTGELFF.

This clone was picked up one time. The chain is built from TRBV9 and TRBJ2-1; unclear D gene. V was cut by 4 bases and J by 7 bases, with 6 bases left in between. The CDR3 spans 11 residues. Germline V gene lookup returns CDR1 SGDLS and CDR2 YYNGEE. The CDR3 loop reads CASSLENEQFF. Written as DNA, the CDR3 is TGTGCCAGCAGCCTCGAGAATGAGCAGTTCTTC. The full variable domain, with the rest looked up from reference TRBV9 and TRBJ2-1, is DSGVTQTPKHLITATGQRVTLRCSPRSGDLSVYWYQQSLDQGLQFLIQYYNGEERAKGNILERFSAQQFPDLHSELNLSSLELGDSALYFCASSLENEQFFGPGTRLTVL.

The genes are TRBV29-1 and TRBJ2-2; no definite D call. Germline CDR1 SQVTM, CDR2 ANQGSEA. The CDR3 length is 14 residues. V was trimmed by 4 bases and J by 0 bases, leaving 9 bases between them. DNA for the CDR3: TGCAGCGTTGTACAGCTCACGAACACCGGGGAGCTGTTTTTT. Its protein is CSVVQLTNTGELFF.

This clone has more than one count but fewer than ten. This chain links TRBV27 with TRBJ2-5; TRBD1 might be the D (5 bases). Trimming left V 2 bases short and J 5 bases short, with 12 bases between. Per germline, CDR1 MNHEY and CDR2 SMNVEV (reference sequence). This CDR3 has 14 amino acids. CDR3 coding DNA: TGTGCCAGCAGTTTAGAGCGCTACAGGGAGACCCAGTACTTC. Its protein product is CASSLERYRETQYF.

The rearrangement joins TRBV6-5 to TRBJ1-4; D is possibly TRBD1 (5 bases). The V gene's germline CDR1 is MNHEY and CDR2 SVGAGI. Trimming stripped 2 bases from V and 7 bases from J, with 11 bases between. This CDR3 spans 14 amino acids. CDR3 residues: CASSYAGRGEKLFF. The CDR3 DNA reads TGTGCCAGCAGTTACGCGGGGAGGGGTGAAAAACTGTTTTTT.

The chain combines TRBV10-3 with TRBJ2-3; 9 bases map to TRBD2. The CDR3 covers 19 residues. Germline trimming cut 0 bases from V and 0 bases from J; bases unmatched to any gene: 10. Germline V gene sequence: CDR1 ENHRY, CDR2 SYGVKD. The DNA of the CDR3 is TGTGCCATCAGTGAGTCTCGGCTAGCGGGACTAACAAGCACAGATACGCAGTATTTT. Translated: CAISESRLAGLTSTDTQYF.

This clone was seen only once. The V gene is TRBV18, the J gene TRBJ2-7; TRBD1 agrees at 8 bases. CDR1 and CDR2 from the germline V gene are KGHSH and LQKENI. V lost 5 bases to trimming and J lost 8 bases; unmatched junction nucleotides: 8. The CDR3 extends over 13 amino acids. The CDR3 DNA reads as TGTGCCAGCTCATCTCGGTCAGGGGGCCAGCAGTACTTC. It encodes CASSSRSGGQQYF.

This sequence joins TRBV5-6 and TRBJ2-7, with 14 bases aligning to TRBD2. The CDR3 covers 16 residues. The V segment lost 3 bases and the J segment 5 bases; nucleotides outside the gene matches: 7. Germline V gene data show CDR1 as SGHDT and CDR2 as YYEEEE. CDR3 in amino acids: CASSWGTSGRIDEQYF. The CDR3 coding sequence is TGTGCCAGCAGCTGGGGGACTAGCGGGAGAATCGACGAGCAGTACTTC.

The rearrangement links TRBV5-1 to TRBJ2-1; D is perhaps TRBD1 (6 bases). V was cut by 0 bases and J by 2 bases, with 12 bases left in between. The CDR3 runs 16 residues. Germline CDR1 and CDR2: SGHRS and YFSETQ. The CDR3 protein is CASSLVGAGAYNEQFF. In DNA, the CDR3 is TGCGCCAGCAGCTTGGTAGGCGCAGGGGCCTACAATGAGCAGTTCTTC.

This clone was seen a few times. The rearrangement uses TRBV25-1 and TRBJ2-7, with 10 bases aligning to TRBD1. The germline CDR1 and CDR2 sequences are MGHDK and SYGVNS. V shed 4 bases and J 9 bases; nucleotides not matched to a gene: 12. The CDR3 has 15 amino acids. As DNA, the CDR3 is TGTGCCAGCAGTGGCTCCGGGACAGGGGTAACGGGGCAGTACTTC. It specifies CASSGSGTGVTGQYF.

The gene calls are TRBV19 and TRBJ2-1; 9 bases are shared with TRBD1. This CDR3 contains 15 residues. The V gene's germline CDR1 is LNHDA and CDR2 SQIVND (reference sequence). V shed 7 bases, J shed 8 bases, and the junction held 12 bases outside the gene matches. As DNA, the CDR3 is TGTGCCAGTACAGGGCCCTGGGACAGGGCCCATGAGCAGTTCTTC. Its protein is CASTGPWDRAHEQFF.

This chain joins TRBV2 and TRBJ1-5; D is undetermined. Per germline, CDR1 SNHLY and CDR2 FYNNEI. V lost 4 bases to trimming and J lost 0 bases, with 10 bases between them. The CDR3 loop spans 15 amino acids. The CDR3 here is CASSGLVYSNQPQHF. The CDR3 coding sequence is TGTGCCAGCAGTGGATTAGTGTATAGCAATCAGCCCCAGCATTTT.

This rearrangement joins TRBV10-3 to TRBJ2-3; weak D call: TRBD2 (7 bases). The CDR3 runs 13 residues. From germline, CDR1 is ENHRY and CDR2 SYGVKD. V was pared by 8 bases and J by 4 bases, with 13 bases between. Written as DNA, the CDR3 is TGTGCCATCGGGGTAGGGGGGGCAGATACGCAGTATTTT. This gives the protein CAIGVGGADTQYF.

This clone was observed once. The chain links TRBV24-1 to TRBJ2-2, with TRBD1 matching over 7 bases. This CDR3 has 16 residues. V gave up 9 bases and J gave up 2 bases; unmatched junction bases: 11. The germline CDR1 and CDR2 sequences are KGHDR and SFDVKD. CDR3 bases: TGTGCCACCGCCAGAACCGGGACAGAAAACACCGGGGAGCTGTTTTTT. Translated: CATARTGTENTGELFF.

The chain carries TRBV12-3 or TRBV12-4 and TRBJ2-3, with a possible D match to TRBD2 (6 bases). The CDR3 sequence is 13 residues long. The germline V and J ends were trimmed by 5 bases and 10 bases, with 16 bases remaining between them. This chain's CDR3 is CASSPRDLMPQYF. As DNA, the CDR3 is TGTGCCAGCAGTCCACGGGACTTGATGCCGCAGTATTTT.

This clone was picked up one time. The chain carries TRBV12-5 and TRBJ2-3; the match to TRBD2 covers 7 bases. The CDR3 has 15 residues. Germline values: CDR1 LGHNT, CDR2 FRNRAP. Germline trimming cut 1 base from V and 2 bases from J; bases unmatched to any gene: 3. The CDR3 DNA reads as TGTGCTAGTGGTTTGGGACTAGCAAACACAGATACGCAGTATTTT. Translated, it gives CASGLGLANTDTQYF.

A remark on this clone: It is likely a read error, because the conserved phenylalanine at the end of the CDR3 is missing. V and J are TRBV7-8 and TRBJ1-2; no firm D call. Trimming pared 1 base from V and 1 base from J, leaving 7 bases between. This CDR3 contains 14 residues. Germline V gene lookup returns CDR1 SGHVS and CDR2 FQNEAQ. The CDR3 loop is CASSLVNVNYGYTL. The CDR3 nucleotides are TGTGCCAGCAGCTTAGTAAATGTTAACTATGGCTACACCCTC.

This chain joins TRBV15 and TRBJ2-1, with TRBD2 matching 13 bases. V shed 3 bases and J 6 bases; nucleotides not matched to a gene: 5. This CDR3 has 16 residues. Germline CDR1 and CDR2: LNHNV and YYDKDF (reference sequence). CDR3 residues: CATSRRLAGGSNEQFF. For the CDR3, the DNA is TGTGCCACCAGCAGGAGACTAGCGGGAGGTAGCAATGAGCAGTTCTTC. Together with reference TRBV15 and TRBJ2-1, the CDR3 gives the full variable domain: DAMVIQNPRYQVTQFGKPVTLSCSQTLNHNVMYWYQQKSSQAPKLLFHYYDKDFNNEADTPDNFQSRRPNTSFCFLDIRSPGLGDTAMYLCATSRRLAGGSNEQFFGPGTRLTVL.

The rearrangement joins TRBV6-5 to TRBJ2-3, with TRBD2 identical over 12 bases. The CDR3 has 15 amino acids. Germline loops: CDR1 MNHEY, CDR2 SVGAGI. J gave up 4 bases and V 5 bases, and 4 bases lay outside the gene matches. The CDR3 loop is CASSLAGGPSDTQYF. CDR3 in DNA: TGTGCCAGCAGTCTAGCGGGAGGGCCGTCAGATACGCAGTATTTT.

V gene TRBV3-1 (or the pseudogene TRBV3-2) combines with J gene TRBJ2-3, with D perhaps matching TRBD1 (5 bases). The CDR3 totals 15 residues. With 0 bases removed from V and 4 bases from J, the gap between germline ends came to 11 bases. Germline lookup yields CDR1 LGHDT and CDR2 YNNKEL (reference sequence). As DNA, the CDR3 is TGTGCCAGCAGCCAAGATCCCAGGGCTCCAGATACGCAGTATTTT. Protein product: CASSQDPRAPDTQYF.

The chain uses TRBV21-1 and TRBJ1-1. TRBV21-1 is termed a pseudogene. CDR3 length: 15 residues. The CDR3 spells CASSKFAEPNTEAFF. In DNA, the CDR3 is TGTGCCAGCAGCAAATTCGCGGAACCGAACACTGAAGCTTTCTTT.

The chain recombines TRBV5-1 with TRBJ2-3, with D tentatively TRBD1 (5 bases). Germline CDR1 SGHRS, CDR2 YFSETQ. Deletions cut 4 bases from V and 0 bases from J, with 15 bases between. The CDR3 contains 16 residues. The CDR3 spells CASSPGKGPSTDTQYF. In DNA, the CDR3 is TGCGCCAGCAGCCCTGGGAAGGGGCCTAGCACAGATACGCAGTATTTT.

V and J are TRBV19 and TRBJ1-2; tentatively, D is TRBD1 (6 bases). The length of the CDR3 is 13 residues. The V end was cut by 8 bases, the J end by 4 bases, with 14 bases between. CDR1 LNHDA and CDR2 SQIVND come from the germline V gene (reference sequence). The CDR3 protein is CASQRQVSYGYTF. DNA for the CDR3: TGTGCCAGTCAACGACAGGTCAGCTATGGCTACACCTTC.

The DNA of the CDR3 is TGTGCCAGCAGCCAGGACAGCCTGAACACTGAAGCTTTCTTT. Protein sequence: CASSQDSLNTEAFF. The gene calls are TRBV5-4 and TRBJ1-1; maybe TRBD1 (6 bases). This CDR3 has 14 residues. The germline V and J ends were trimmed by 4 bases and 0 bases, with 10 bases remaining between them. Germline loops: CDR1 SGHNT, CDR2 YYREEE (reference sequence). Variable domain in full (rest from reference TRBV5-4 and TRBJ1-1): ETGVTQSPTHLIKTRGQQVTLRCSSQSGHNTVSWYQQALGQGPQFIFQYYREEENGRGNFPPRFSGLQFPNYSSELNVNALELDDSALYLCASSQDSLNTEAFFGQGTRLTVV.

CDR3 in DNA: TGTGCCAGCAGCGGACGACAGGGAGGTTACTATGGCTACACCTTC. Protein: CASSGRQGGYYGYTF. This chain links TRBV7-9 with TRBJ1-2; 7 nucleotides agree with TRBD1. This CDR3 spans 15 amino acids. Trimming removed 5 bases from V and 3 bases from J; junction bases left unmatched: 9. CDR1 is SEHNR and CDR2 is FQNEAQ in the germline V gene (reference sequence). Filled out from reference TRBV7-9 and TRBJ1-2, the complete variable domain reads DTGVSQNPRHKITKRGQNVTFRCDPISEHNRLYWYRQTLGQGPEFLTYFQNEAQLEKSRLLSDRFSAERPKGSFSTLEIQRTEQGDSAMYLCASSGRQGGYYGYTFGSGTRLTVV.